The 18 T cell receptor beta chains given below trace back to one sample, sequenced in a study of T cell responses to AZD1222 COVID-19 vaccine. Produced via immunoSEQ multiplex PCR; TCRdb's table is partial and in-frame only. The sample shows about 270,000 clones, almost 95% of them seen only once. The sequencing here drew on peripheral blood, taken 28 days after the second AZD1222 dose. These receptor sequences come from an adult who received the AZD1222 COVID-19 vaccine.

The V and J genes are TRBV6-5 and TRBJ1-1, with D unclear. This CDR3 comprises 15 residues. The V end was cut by 2 bases, the J end by 4 bases, with 14 bases between. Germline assignment: CDR1 MNHEY and CDR2 SVGAGI. Written as DNA, the CDR3 is TGTGCCAGCAGTTACACCGGACGGCGGGGCACTGAAGCTTTCTTT. Amino acid sequence: CASSYTGRRGTEAFF.

This clone was counted a few times. The V and J genes are TRBV10-3 and TRBJ1-2, with D possibly being TRBD1 (6 bases). This CDR3 spans 15 amino acids. The germline V and J ends were trimmed by 2 bases and 2 bases, with 12 bases remaining between them. CDR1 and CDR2 (germline): ENHRY, SYGVKD. The CDR3, as DNA: TGTGCCATCAGTGAGCCCAGGGGCAGAAACTATGGCTACACCTTC. Translation gives CAISEPRGRNYGYTF.

The chain couples TRBV6-5 to TRBJ1-6; D is perhaps TRBD1 (6 bases). V was trimmed by 4 bases and J by 13 bases, leaving 14 bases between them. The CDR3 is 13 residues long. From germline, CDR1 is MNHEY and CDR2 SVGAGI. Here the CDR3 reads CASSSIGGTPLHF. Here the CDR3 DNA reads TGTGCCAGCAGTTCGATAGGGGGAACGCCCCTCCACTTT.

V gene TRBV7-3 combines with J gene TRBJ2-3, with 9 bases aligning to TRBD2. The CDR3 totals 14 residues. Germline V lookup: CDR1 SGHTA, CDR2 FQGTGA. The junction had 9 bases not matched to a gene; V was cut back by 10 bases and J by 4 bases. This chain's CDR3 is CATSSGSAPDTQYF. The CDR3 DNA is TGTGCCACCAGTAGCGGGAGTGCCCCAGATACGCAGTATTTT.

The CDR3 DNA reads TGTGCCAGCTCACCACCAATCGGCACAGATACGCAGTATTTT. This encodes CASSPPIGTDTQYF. The gene calls are TRBV18 and TRBJ2-3; D remains unclear. Trimming took off 0 bases at V and 1 base at J, with 5 bases between the two ends. Per the germline V gene, CDR1 is KGHSH and CDR2 is LQKENI. The CDR3 totals 14 residues.

This rearrangement joins TRBV5-1 to TRBJ2-1; 13 bases are shared with TRBD2. Germline V gene lookup returns CDR1 SGHRS and CDR2 YFSETQ. The CDR3 sequence is 17 residues long. With 4 bases clipped from V and 5 bases from J, the junction kept 9 bases outside the gene matches. CDR3 bases: TGCGCCAGCAGCCTACTAGCGGGAGGGCCATCGGACAATGAGCAGTTCTTC. Encoded protein: CASSLLAGGPSDNEQFF.

CDR3 residues: CASSDTGFEAFF. Written as DNA, the CDR3 is TGTGCCAGCAGCGATACAGGGTTTGAAGCTTTCTTT. The chain uses TRBV9 and TRBJ1-1; TRBD1 might be the D (6 bases). The length of the CDR3 is 12 residues. Germline V gene data show CDR1 as SGDLS and CDR2 as YYNGEE. The V and J ends lost 3 bases and 7 bases respectively, with 10 bases between them.

The chain has TRBV11-3 and TRBJ2-1; no firm D call. Germline V CDR1 and CDR2: SGHNT, YENEEA. CDR3 size: 13 residues. V shed 0 bases and J shed 7 bases, with 7 bases lying between them. The CDR3 sequence is CASSLDLMNEQFF. CDR3 in DNA: TGTGCCAGCAGCTTAGATCTAATGAATGAGCAGTTCTTC.

The chain has TRBV5-1 and TRBJ2-2, with D hard to call. The CDR3 is made up of 14 amino acids. The germline gives CDR1 SGHRS, CDR2 YFSETQ. V lost 0 bases and J 5 bases, leaving 8 bases between the germline ends. CDR3 DNA: TGCGCCAGCAGCTTGGGATTTGGGACCGGGGAGCTGTTTTTT. This codes for CASSLGFGTGELFF.

This chain joins TRBV4-1 and TRBJ1-1; D may be TRBD1 (5 bases). The CDR3 is 13 amino acids. Trimming shortened V by 5 bases and J by 1 base, and 8 bases separated the two germline ends. Germline V CDR1 and CDR2: MGHRA, YSYEKL. CDR3 nucleotide sequence: TGCGCCAGCAGCGCCCAGGGGAACACTGAAGCTTTCTTT. It specifies CASSAQGNTEAFF.

The rearrangement uses TRBV19 and TRBJ2-2, with 13 bases matching TRBD2. This CDR3 is 19 amino acids long. CDR1 and CDR2 from the germline V gene are LNHDA and SQIVND (reference sequence). Trimming removed 4 bases from V and 6 bases from J; junction bases left unmatched: 14. In DNA form, the CDR3 reads TGTGCCAGTAGTACAGGGACTAGCGGGAAGCCCTATCGCCCCGGGGAGCTGTTTTTT. This encodes CASSTGTSGKPYRPGELFF.

This clone was observed a few times. This chain joins TRBV6-5 and TRBJ2-7; D perhaps matches TRBD1 (5 bases). Trimming removed 7 bases at V and 0 bases at J, with 10 bases between. This CDR3 contains 13 residues. CDR1 is MNHEY and CDR2 is SVGAGI in the germline V gene. The CDR3 reads CASTRDSSYEQYF. The CDR3 nucleotides are TGTGCCAGCACCCGTGACAGCTCCTACGAGCAGTACTTC.

This rearrangement joins TRBV7-9 to TRBJ1-4; possible D gene TRBD1, 6 bases. This CDR3 spans 15 amino acids. Germline values: CDR1 SEHNR, CDR2 FQNEAQ (reference sequence). V shed 5 bases and J shed 5 bases, with 15 bases lying between them. The CDR3 DNA follows: TGTGCCAGCAGCCCGGGGGGCTCACCGAATGAAAAACTGTTTTTT. This gives the protein CASSPGGSPNEKLFF.

The V call is TRBV28, the J call TRBJ1-1; D possibly corresponds to TRBD1 (6 bases). Germline V gene data show CDR1 as MDHEN and CDR2 as SYDVKM. The CDR3 length is 13 residues. Trimming removed 4 bases at V and 10 bases at J, with 16 bases between. The CDR3: CASSSFGGETAFF. The CDR3 DNA sequence: TGTGCCAGCAGTTCTTTCGGGGGCGAGACAGCTTTCTTT.

The chain uses TRBV24-1 and TRBJ2-3; D gene uncertain. This CDR3 comprises 14 residues. CDR1 and CDR2 (germline): KGHDR, SFDVKD. The V end lost 6 bases, the J end lost 2 bases, and 11 bases lay between the germline ends. CDR3 sequence (DNA): TGTGCCACCAGTCCTTTTACCCCCACAGATACGCAGTATTTT. It encodes CATSPFTPTDTQYF.

The rearrangement joins TRBV6-6 to TRBJ2-6; D perhaps matches TRBD1 (6 bases). V dropped 5 bases and J dropped 4 bases, with 18 bases sitting between them. This CDR3 spans 17 amino acids. The germline V gene has CDR1 MNHNY and CDR2 SVGAGI (reference sequence). CDR3 sequence: CASSPSGQSFGANVLTF. The CDR3 DNA reads as TGTGCCAGCAGTCCCTCAGGACAGTCGTTCGGGGCCAACGTCCTGACTTTC.

This clone was seen once. The V and J genes are TRBV25-1 and TRBJ1-2, with D uncertain. V lost 1 base, J lost 8 bases, and 14 bases lay in between. CDR3 length: 14 residues. Per the germline V gene, CDR1 is MGHDK and CDR2 is SYGVNS. Here the CDR3 DNA reads TGTGCCAGCAGTGAATGGTCAGCCAGGACGGGCTACACCTTC. Translated, it gives CASSEWSARTGYTF.

The DNA of the CDR3 is TGTGCCAGCTCACCACCGGGACCGGACACTGAAGCTTTCTTT. This translates into CASSPPGPDTEAFF. The V gene is TRBV18, the J gene TRBJ1-1; a weak D match, TRBD1 (5 bases). Germline CDR1 and CDR2: KGHSH and LQKENI. The ends were cut back, 0 bases at V and 3 bases at J, with 8 bases in the middle. This CDR3 has 14 amino acids.